The source of this T cell receptor beta chain is a study of Ad26.COV2.S vaccination and SARS-CoV-2 variants. Study summary: Dosing was one shot or two shots 56 days apart. General study points: The TCR breadth and depth analyses may have understated or missed part of the total T cell responses.

This clone has only a few counts. Its target is unknown. Measured with immunoSEQ multiplex PCR; TCRdb has only the in-frame clones, and not every one. Seen here are about 350,000 clones, more than 75% observed once, and the top ten hold 2.5% to 3.5%. The CDR3 contains 11 residues. Germline CDR1 reads KGHDR; CDR2 reads SFDVKD. V was trimmed by 9 bases and J by 9 bases, leaving 11 bases between them. Treatment of the sample: about 20 received Ad26.COV2.S at low or high dose, single or two shots; 5 received placebo; per-sample allocation not given. Sampling happened 63 days after the first vaccine or placebo injection.

The gene calls are TRBV24-1 and TRBJ1-5; no definite D call. The sample consisted of peripheral blood, taken in a trial of Ad26.COV2.S vaccine versus placebo. The clonotype was recovered from a person aged 18-60 years who received the Ad26.COV2.S COVID-19 vaccine or a placebo. The CDR3 nucleotides are TGTGCCACCCCAATCTATCCGCCCCAGCATTTT. Translating it yields CATPIYPPQHF.